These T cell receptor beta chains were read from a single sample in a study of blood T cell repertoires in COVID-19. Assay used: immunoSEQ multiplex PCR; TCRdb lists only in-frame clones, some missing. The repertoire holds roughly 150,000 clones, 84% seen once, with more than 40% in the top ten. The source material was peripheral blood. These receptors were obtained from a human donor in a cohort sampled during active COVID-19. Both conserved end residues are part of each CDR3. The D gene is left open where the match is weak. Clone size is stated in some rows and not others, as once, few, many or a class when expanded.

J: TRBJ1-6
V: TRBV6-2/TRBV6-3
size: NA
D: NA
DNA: TGTGCCAGCAGTTACTCGAGGGGAGGGCCTTCACCCCTCCACTTT
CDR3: CASSYSRGGPSPLHF

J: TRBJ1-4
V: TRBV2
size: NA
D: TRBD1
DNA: TGTGCCAGCAGTGGGGAAAGGGGCACAGGGGTGGGGAGGTTT
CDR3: CASSGERGTGVGRF

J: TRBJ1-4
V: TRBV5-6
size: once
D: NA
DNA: TGTGCCAGCAGCTCACAGGATGAAAAACTGTTTTTT
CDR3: CASSSQDEKLFF

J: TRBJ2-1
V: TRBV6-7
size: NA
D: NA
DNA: TGTGCCAGCATGAGGAAAGACAGGAGCTCCTACAATGAGCAGTTCTTC
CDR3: CASMRKDRSSYNEQFF

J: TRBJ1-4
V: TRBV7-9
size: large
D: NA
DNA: TGTGCCAGCAGCCGAGAGCTGAGTATGTCCGAAAAACTGTTTTTT
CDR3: CASSRELSMSEKLFF

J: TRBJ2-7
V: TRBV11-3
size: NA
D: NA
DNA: TGTGCCAGCAGCTTAGCCCGCCGGGGCGGGGGCGCCTCCTACGAGCAGTACTTC
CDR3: CASSLARRGGGASYEQYF

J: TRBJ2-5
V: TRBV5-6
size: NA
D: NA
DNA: TGTGCCAGCAGCTTAGGGCTTCCGGGGGAGACCCAGTACTTC
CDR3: CASSLGLPGETQYF

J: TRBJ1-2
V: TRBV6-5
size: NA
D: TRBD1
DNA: TGTGCCAGCAGTTACGAGGGGGCGGAGGGCTACACCTTC
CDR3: CASSYEGAEGYTF

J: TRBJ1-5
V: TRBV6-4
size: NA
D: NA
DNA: TGTGCCAGCAGTGACTGCACAGATCAGCCCCAGCATTTT
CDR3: CASSDCTDQPQHF

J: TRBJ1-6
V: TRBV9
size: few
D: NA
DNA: TGTGCCAGCAGCGTAGAAGGGGTTTCACCCCTCCACTTT
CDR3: CASSVEGVSPLHF

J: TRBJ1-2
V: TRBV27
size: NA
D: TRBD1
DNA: TGTGCCAGCAGGTATGACAGGGATGATGGCTACACCTTC
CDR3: CASRYDRDDGYTF

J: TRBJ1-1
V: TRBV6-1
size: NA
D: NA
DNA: TGTGCCAGCAGTGAACTACAGGGAAACACTGAAGCTTTCTTT
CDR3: CASSELQGNTEAFF

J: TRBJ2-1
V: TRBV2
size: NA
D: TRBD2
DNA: TGTGCCAGCAGTTTCCTAGCGGGAGGGGTCGATGAGCAGTTCTTC
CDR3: CASSFLAGGVDEQFF

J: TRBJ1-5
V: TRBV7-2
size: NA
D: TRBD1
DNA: TGTGCCAGCAGCTTAGAGGGGGCCGGTCAGCCCCAGCATTTT
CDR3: CASSLEGAGQPQHF

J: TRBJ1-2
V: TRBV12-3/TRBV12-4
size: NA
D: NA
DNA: TGTGCCAGCAGTTTATTAGTGGGGGGTGGCTACACCTTC
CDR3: CASSLLVGGGYTF

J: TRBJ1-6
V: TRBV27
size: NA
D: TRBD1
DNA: TGTGCCAGCAGTTTATACGGAGACAGGGGACCCAATTCACCCCTCCACTTT
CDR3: CASSLYGDRGPNSPLHF

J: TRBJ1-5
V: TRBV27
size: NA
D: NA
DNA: TGTGCCAGCAGTTTACAGGGGTATCAGCCCCAGCATTTT
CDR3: CASSLQGYQPQHF

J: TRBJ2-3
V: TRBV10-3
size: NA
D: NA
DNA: TGTGCCATCAGTGTGGGGCTAGATACGCAGTATTTT
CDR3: CAISVGLDTQYF

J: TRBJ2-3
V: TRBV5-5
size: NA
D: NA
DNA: TGTGCCAGCAGCGGGACTAGCACAGATACGCAGTATTTT
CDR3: CASSGTSTDTQYF

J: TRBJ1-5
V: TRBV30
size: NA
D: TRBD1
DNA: TGTGCCTGGAGGCATCCCGGGACAGGGAATCAGCCCCAGCATTTT
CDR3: CAWRHPGTGNQPQHF

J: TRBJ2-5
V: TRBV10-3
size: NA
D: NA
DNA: TGTGCCATCAGTGAGGGGCAACGAGAGACCCAGTACTTC
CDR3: CAISEGQRETQYF

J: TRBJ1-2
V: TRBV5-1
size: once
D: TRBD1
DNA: TGCGCCAGCAGCTTCACAGGGGGCAGAGGACCGGCTAACTATGGCTACACCTTC
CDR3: CASSFTGGRGPANYGYTF

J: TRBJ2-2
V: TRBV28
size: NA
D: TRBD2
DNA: TGTGCCAGCAGTTCTGCGGGGGTCACCGGGGAGCTGTTTTTT
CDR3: CASSSAGVTGELFF

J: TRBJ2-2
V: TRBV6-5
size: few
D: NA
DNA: TGTGCCAGCGGAGACTCCCGCACCGGGGAGCTGTTTTTT
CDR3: CASGDSRTGELFF

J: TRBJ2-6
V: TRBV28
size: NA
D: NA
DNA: TGTGCCAGCAGTCCGACGGGTCTCTGGGCCAACGTCCTGACTTTC
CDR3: CASSPTGLWANVLTF

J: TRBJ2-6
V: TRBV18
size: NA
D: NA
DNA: TGTGCCAGCTCACTAGAGACTGGGGCCAACGTCCTGACTTTC
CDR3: CASSLETGANVLTF

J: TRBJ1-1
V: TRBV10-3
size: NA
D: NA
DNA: TGTGCCATCAGGGGCGAGGGAGTCCCTGAAGCTTTCTTT
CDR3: CAIRGEGVPEAFF

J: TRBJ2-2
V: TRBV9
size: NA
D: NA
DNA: TGTGCCAGCAGCGTAGATGGGGGGGCTTCGACCGGGGAGCTGTTTTTT
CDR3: CASSVDGGASTGELFF

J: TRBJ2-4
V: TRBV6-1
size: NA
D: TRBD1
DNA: TGTGCCAGCAGTGTTCAGCCGACAGGGGTTTTGTTGAGGAACATTCAGTACTTC
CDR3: CASSVQPTGVLLRNIQYF

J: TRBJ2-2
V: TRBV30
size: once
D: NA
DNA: TGTGCCTGGAGTGTACGGAGAGAAACACAACGAACCGGGGAGCTGTTTTTT
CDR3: CAWSVRRETQRTGELFF

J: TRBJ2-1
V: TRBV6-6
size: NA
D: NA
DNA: TGTGCCAGCACCTCCACGCGGGGACAGATTGGTGAGCAGTTCTTC
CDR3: CASTSTRGQIGEQFF

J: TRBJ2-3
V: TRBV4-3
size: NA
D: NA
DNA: TGCGCCAGCAGCCAAGATGGGCGTCGCACAGATACGCAGTATTTT
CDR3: CASSQDGRRTDTQYF

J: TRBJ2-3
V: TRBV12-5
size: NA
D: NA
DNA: TGTGCTAGTGGGAGGACTTCTAGCACAGATACGCAGTATTTT
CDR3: CASGRTSSTDTQYF

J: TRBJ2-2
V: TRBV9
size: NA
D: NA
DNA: TGTGCCAGCAGCGTAGGTATTTACACCGGGGAGCTGTTTTTT
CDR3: CASSVGIYTGELFF

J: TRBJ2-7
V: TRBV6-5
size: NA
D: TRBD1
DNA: TGTGCCAGCAGTTCCCGGACAGGGGCGGAAACCGACGAGCAGTACTTC
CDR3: CASSSRTGAETDEQYF

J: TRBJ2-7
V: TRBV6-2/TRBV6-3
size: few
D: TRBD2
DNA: TGTGCCAGCAGTTACCCGACTAGCGGGGGGCGGACCTACGAGCAGTACTTC
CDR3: CASSYPTSGGRTYEQYF

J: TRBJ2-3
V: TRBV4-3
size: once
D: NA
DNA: TGCGCCAGCAGCCAAGAAAAAGCGGCAACAGATACGCAGTATTTT
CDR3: CASSQEKAATDTQYF

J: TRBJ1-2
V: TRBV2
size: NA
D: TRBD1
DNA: TGTGCCAGCAGTGAGCGACAGGGCAACTATGGCTACACCTTC
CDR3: CASSERQGNYGYTF

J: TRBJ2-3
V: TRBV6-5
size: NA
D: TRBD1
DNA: TGTGCCAGCAGGAGGACAGGGGGGACCACAGATACGCAGTATTTT
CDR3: CASRRTGGTTDTQYF

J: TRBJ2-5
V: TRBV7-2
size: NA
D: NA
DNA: TGTGCCAGCAGCTTAGAGCCTAGCGTGGGTGAGACCCAGTACTTC
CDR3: CASSLEPSVGETQYF

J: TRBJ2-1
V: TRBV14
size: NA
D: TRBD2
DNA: TGTGCCAGCAGCCAACTTTTAGCGGGGGCAGAGAATGAGCAGTTCTTC
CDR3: CASSQLLAGAENEQFF

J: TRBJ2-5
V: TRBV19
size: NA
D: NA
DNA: TGTGCCAGCGGGAACAGGGGAGGGACCCAGTACTTC
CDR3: CASGNRGGTQYF

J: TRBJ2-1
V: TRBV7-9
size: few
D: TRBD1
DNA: TGTGCCAGTCAGGGGGTGGACAGGGGCTACAATGAGCAGTTCTTC
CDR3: CASQGVDRGYNEQFF

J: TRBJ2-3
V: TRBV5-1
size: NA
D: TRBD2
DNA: TGCGCCAGCAGCTCTGAAGGTAGCGGGGTCACAGATACGCAGTATTTT
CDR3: CASSSEGSGVTDTQYF